Listed below are T cell receptor beta chains from one sample, sequenced in a study of T cells in Graves' hyperthyroidism and ophthalmopathy. In TCRdb, the multiplex PCR reads were re-called with MiXCR into one record per CDR3 protein. Of hundreds of thousands of distinct CDR3 sequences in the sample, about 15% are singletons; the top ten hold roughly 4.5%. The sequenced material came from blood. The receptors stem from a woman aged 40 to 50 with Graves' ophthalmopathy. Each CDR3 is given with its conserved first and last residue. The D gene is left open where the match is weak. Not every row has a clone size; where given, it reads once, few, many or a size class.

V,D,size,J,DNA,CDR3
TRBV20-1,NA,many,TRBJ2-7,TGCAGTGCTAGAGTTAGACCTCACGAGCAGTACTTC,CSARVRPHEQYF
TRBV6-5,NA,many,TRBJ1-1,TGTGCCAGCAGTTACTCGTCGGGAGCTGAAGCTTTCTTT,CASSYSSGAEAFF
TRBV28,NA,many,TRBJ1-5,TGTGCCAGCAAGTCTCATCCAGGGCTCGTCGATCAGCCCCAGCATTTT,CASKSHPGLVDQPQHF
TRBV6-1,TRBD1,NA,TRBJ1-2,TGTGCCAGCAGACGTACCGGGACAGGGGGCGGGCCTGGCTACACCTTC,CASRRTGTGGGPGYTF
TRBV5-6,TRBD1,NA,TRBJ1-2,TGTGCCAGCAGCTTGGATCAGGGGGCGCGTGGCTACACCTTC,CASSLDQGARGYTF
TRBV20-1,NA,many,TRBJ1-5,TGCAGTGCTAGAGAATCGATTTATAGCAATCAGCCCCAGCATTTT,CSARESIYSNQPQHF
TRBV6-1,NA,many,TRBJ2-7,TGTGCCAGCAGTGATAGTCTAGTCGGCGAGCAGTACTTC,CASSDSLVGEQYF
TRBV11-2,TRBD2,many,TRBJ2-5,TGTGCCAGCAGCGCTCGGACCGGGGGGACCCAAGAGACCCAGTACTTC,CASSARTGGTQETQYF
TRBV7-9,NA,NA,TRBJ2-7,TGTGCCAGCAGCCGTTTCAGGGGAATGGAGTACGAGCAGTACTTC,CASSRFRGMEYEQYF
TRBV18,TRBD2,few,TRBJ2-1,TGTGCCACCGATCCGGGACTAGCGGGAGGGAACGTCAATGAGCAGTTCTTC,CATDPGLAGGNVNEQFF
TRBV5-1,NA,once,TRBJ2-1,TGCGCCAGCAGCTTCCAGGGTCTTGAGCAGTTCTTC,CASSFQGLEQFF
TRBV6-1,NA,many,TRBJ1-1,TGTGCCAGCAGTGACCTGGACAGGAACACTGAAGCTTTCTTT,CASSDLDRNTEAFF
TRBV20-1,TRBD2,many,TRBJ2-5,TGCAGTGCTAGAGATGGCCTAGCGGGAGAGACCCAGTACTTC,CSARDGLAGETQYF
TRBV19,TRBD1,many,TRBJ1-5,TGTGCCAGTAGTATTCGTGAAAGGACAGGGGGGCATCAGCCCCAGCATTTT,CASSIRERTGGHQPQHF
TRBV6-7,NA,many,TRBJ1-5,TGTGCCAGCAGTTACTCGGGGGGAAAGGATAGCAATCAGCCCCAGCATTTT,CASSYSGGKDSNQPQHF
TRBV30,NA,NA,TRBJ2-2,TGTGCCTGGAGCCTCTCCACCGGGGAGCTGTTTTTT,CAWSLSTGELFF
TRBV4-1,NA,NA,TRBJ2-5,TGCGCCAGCAGCCAAGATCAGAGGTTGGAGACCCAGTACTTC,CASSQDQRLETQYF
TRBV12-3/TRBV12-4,NA,many,TRBJ1-1,TGTGCCAGCAGTCCCGGGACATGGAACACTGAAGCTTTCTTT,CASSPGTWNTEAFF
TRBV6-1,TRBD1,many,TRBJ1-1,TGTGCCAGCACCACTCGGCCCAGGGGGTCGAACACTGAAGCTTTCTTT,CASTTRPRGSNTEAFF
TRBV14,TRBD1,many,TRBJ1-2,TGTGCCAGCAGCATCGGGACAGGGATAGAATACTTC,CASSIGTGIEYF
TRBV6-5,NA,many,TRBJ1-1,TGTGCCAGCAGTTCCTGGCTCGCAGGCACTGAAGCTTTCTTT,CASSSWLAGTEAFF
TRBV20-1,NA,few,TRBJ2-5,TGCAGTGCTCATTACGGGGCCTACCAAGAGACCCAGTACTTC,CSAHYGAYQETQYF
TRBV13,NA,many,TRBJ1-2,TGTGCCAGCAGCCCTCGGGGGGGGAAGGGATCTGGCTACACCTTC,CASSPRGGKGSGYTF
TRBV7-8,TRBD2,few,TRBJ2-3,TGTGCCAGCAGTTCTAGCGGGAGGGATTCAGATACGCAGTATTTT,CASSSSGRDSDTQYF
TRBV6-1,NA,NA,TRBJ1-2,TGTGCCAGCAGCCCAAGATATAGGAGTGGGGGCTACACCTTC,CASSPRYRSGGYTF
TRBV4-3,NA,NA,TRBJ2-2,TGCGCCAGCAGCCAAGGGTACCTCCAAATTAACACCGGGGAGCTGTTTTTT,CASSQGYLQINTGELFF
TRBV5-1,NA,NA,TRBJ1-5,TGCGCCAGCAGCTTAATTCCGGGTCAGCCCCAGCATTTT,CASSLIPGQPQHF
TRBV27,NA,NA,TRBJ1-5,TGTGCCTCAGCCCCGAAGGGCCATCAGCCCCAGCATTTT,CASAPKGHQPQHF
TRBV28,TRBD1,many,TRBJ2-2,TGTGCCAGCAGTTTGGACACTCTTTTTAGGACAGGGGGTTCGGCCACCGGGGAGCTGTTTTTT,CASSLDTLFRTGGSATGELFF
TRBV11-2,TRBD2,many,TRBJ2-5,TGTGCCAGCAGCCGGGGGGGACTAGTGTTGGAGACCCAGTACTTC,CASSRGGLVLETQYF
TRBV20-1,NA,many,TRBJ2-5,TGCAGTGCCAAGTTCGGGAGTGAAGAGACCCAGTACTTC,CSAKFGSEETQYF
TRBV12-3/TRBV12-4,NA,many,TRBJ2-7,TGTGCCAGCAGACAAAATCCAAATCATAGTAACGAGCAGTACTTC,CASRQNPNHSNEQYF
TRBV6-1,NA,many,TRBJ1-1,TGTGCCAGCAGTGAAGCAGCGGGGGCGCGGACTGAAGCTTTCTTT,CASSEAAGARTEAFF
TRBV6-5,TRBD1,many,TRBJ2-7,TGTGCCAGCAGCACGGGACAGTCCTACGAGCAGTACTTC,CASSTGQSYEQYF
TRBV15,NA,NA,TRBJ2-6,TGTGCCACCAGCAGCGGACAGTCTGGGGCCAACGTCCTGACTTTC,CATSSGQSGANVLTF
TRBV4-1,NA,few,TRBJ2-5,TGCGCCAGCTCAACGGTTGTGCAAGAGACCCAGTACTTC,CASSTVVQETQYF
TRBV24-1,TRBD1,many,TRBJ2-2,TGTGCCACCAGTGATTTTTCCAGGGGGTACACCGGGGAGCTGTTTTTT,CATSDFSRGYTGELFF
TRBV29-1,NA,NA,TRBJ1-5,TGCAGCGTCCAAACAGGCGATCAGCCCCAGCATTTT,CSVQTGDQPQHF
TRBV30,TRBD2,many,TRBJ2-3,TGTGCCTGGAGTGTACAAGGAGCGGGAGTGGGTGCAGATACGCAGTATTTT,CAWSVQGAGVGADTQYF
TRBV6-1,NA,many,TRBJ1-2,TGTGCCAGCATGCAGGGCATCTATGGCTACACCTTC,CASMQGIYGYTF
TRBV28,TRBD2,NA,TRBJ2-5,TGTGCCAGCAGTTTATTAGGGAGCGGGAGGGAAGAGACCCAGTACTTC,CASSLLGSGREETQYF
TRBV20-1,NA,many,TRBJ2-5,TGCAGTGCGCACCACCCAGGGACCCAAGAGACCCAGTACTTC,CSAHHPGTQETQYF
TRBV6-1,TRBD1,many,TRBJ2-2,TGTGCCAGCAGTCCTGGACAGGCTACCGGGGAGCTGTTTTTT,CASSPGQATGELFF
TRBV20-1,NA,many,TRBJ2-7,TGCAGTGCAATTCGGGGCTCCTACGAGCAGTACTTC,CSAIRGSYEQYF
TRBV6-2/TRBV6-3,TRBD1,NA,TRBJ1-2,TGTGCCAGCAGTTCCGGGACAGGGGGTAGCTATGGCTACACCTTC,CASSSGTGGSYGYTF